This T cell receptor (beta chain) was obtained from a study of cytomegalovirus exposure and HLA in healthy donors. Findings and limits, study-wide: More clonal expansion characterized HLA-associated TCR beta chains than equally common others in a later analysis. Associated with HLA alleles at 0.05 false discovery rate in a later analysis were 16,951 TCR beta sequences.

Comment on this clone: Antigen specificity is unknown.

Per germline, CDR1 SGHRS and CDR2 YFSETQ. There are 14 residues in the CDR3. The V and J ends lost 2 bases and 2 bases, in that order; junction bases with no gene match: 3. The PCR used 60 Vbeta and 13 Jbeta primers. In the authors' workflow: A later analysis tallied 80 million to 100 million unique TCR beta chains, some 12 million of them shared. The assay was immunoSEQ multiplex PCR, and TCRdb's table has in-frame clones only and misses some. Clone size and the V and J calls come from that table; the DNA yielded D and trimming. Of about 120,000 clones detected, around 78% appear once; the ten largest clones hold roughly 3.5%.

The gene calls are TRBV5-1 and TRBJ1-2; 7 positions agree with TRBD1. Sequencing was carried out using PBMCs. This sequence was found in a woman aged 30 to 39 in good health and CMV-seropositive. The DNA of the CDR3 is TGCGCCAGCAGCTTACTGGGACAGAACTATGGCTACACCTTC. Its translation: CASSLLGQNYGYTF.